A single sample is the source of the 25 T cell receptor beta chains below, sequenced in a study of blood T cell repertoires in COVID-19 (TCRdb year 2020). Libraries were prepared through the immunoSEQ multiplex PCR assay. As stored in TCRdb, this immuneACCESS dataset retains in-frame rearrangements with V and J assigned. A fraction of the clones does not appear; measured against another copy, unresolved V genes explain less than half of the discrepancy, and the remainder lacks a known reason. The sample yields some 110,000 clones; roughly 86% were counted once. About 4.5% of the sample goes to the ten largest clones. The sample comprised peripheral blood. These receptors all stem from a man aged 35 to 55 with acute or convalescent COVID-19.

Only a few counts were recorded for this clone. The chain carries TRBV12-3 or TRBV12-4 and TRBJ1-2; 7 bases agree with TRBD1. Losses at the gene ends were 4 bases for V and 4 bases for J; bases not matched to a gene: 3. This CDR3 is built from 13 residues. For the CDR3, the DNA is TGTGCCAGCAGTTCCGACAGGGCCTATGGCTACACCTTC. This gives the protein CASSSDRAYGYTF.

The J gene is TRBJ1-6, the V gene TRBV2, with D tentatively TRBD1 (6 bases). In germline, CDR1 is SNHLY, CDR2 FYNNEI. CDR3 length equals 16 residues. V gave up 6 bases and J gave up 2 bases, with 14 bases separating them. In DNA, the CDR3 is TGTGCCAGCAGGGCAGGGGTTGCGCCCTATAATTCACCCCTCCACTTT. Residues: CASRAGVAPYNSPLHF.

This clone was observed once. The chain couples TRBV5-6 to TRBJ2-7; 7 nucleotides agree with TRBD1. Germline V gene data show CDR1 as SGHDT and CDR2 as YYEEEE. V was pared by 4 bases and J by 7 bases, with 14 bases of the junction left unmatched. The CDR3 totals 15 residues. In nucleotides, the CDR3 is TGTGCCAGCAGCCCTTACAGGGGTCCTCCGAAGGAGCAGTACTTC. Protein product: CASSPYRGPPKEQYF.

As regards this clone: The sample contains more than one DNA sequence encoding this CDR3. The chain carries TRBV10-3 and TRBJ1-5, with D possibly TRBD1 on 5 matching bases. Trimming took off 9 bases at V and 3 bases at J, with 9 bases between the two ends. Germline V gene sequence: CDR1 ENHRY, CDR2 SYGVKD. This CDR3 has 12 amino acids. As DNA, the CDR3 is TGTGCCATTAAGACAGACAATCAGCCCCAGCATTTT. It codes for CAIKTDNQPQHF.

This clone was observed a handful of times. The chain has TRBV27 and TRBJ1-5; perhaps TRBD1 as D (5 bases). V was trimmed by 2 bases and J by 1 base, leaving 12 bases between them. Germline assignment: CDR1 MNHEY and CDR2 SMNVEV (reference sequence). The CDR3 is 16 residues long. The CDR3 nucleotides read TGTGCCAGCAGTTTAGTGTGGCAGGGAAGCAATCAGCCCCAGCATTTT. This sequence encodes CASSLVWQGSNQPQHF.

J is TRBJ2-7 and V is TRBV4-3, with 11 bases lining up with TRBD1. Germline V gene data show CDR1 as LGHNA and CDR2 as YSLEER. The CDR3 runs to 15 residues. V gave up 1 base and J gave up 5 bases; unmatched junction bases: 4. CDR3 in amino acids: CASSQVGQGGHEQYF. The DNA of the CDR3 is TGCGCCAGCAGCCAAGTGGGACAGGGGGGCCACGAGCAGTACTTC.

The CDR3 DNA reads as TGTGCCTGGAATCCGGGACAGCCCTCGAACACTGAAGCTTTCTTT. Its protein is CAWNPGQPSNTEAFF. The chain recombines TRBV30 with TRBJ1-1; TRBD1 matches at 7 bases. The germline V gene has CDR1 GTSNPN and CDR2 SVGIG (reference sequence). The trim removed 4 bases at V and 1 base at J, leaving 9 bases unmatched. There are 15 residues in the CDR3.

The chain combines TRBV10-3 with TRBJ1-3, with a weak D call TRBD1 (6 bases). CDR3 length: 14 residues. V lost 10 bases, J lost 4 bases, and 17 bases lay in between. Looked up from germline, CDR1 is ENHRY and CDR2 is SYGVKD. This CDR3 is CATYRTEKGNTIYF. The CDR3 nucleotides read TGTGCCACCTATAGGACAGAGAAAGGAAACACCATATATTTT.

CDR3 DNA sequence: TGTGCCAGTATCCTTGACAGGGGGGGGTACAATGAGCAGTTCTTC. Protein: CASILDRGGYNEQFF. The rearrangement joins TRBV19 to TRBJ2-1; TRBD1 matches 9 bases. Looked up from germline, CDR1 is LNHDA and CDR2 is SQIVND (reference sequence). This CDR3 region has 15 residues. V shed 7 bases and J 4 bases; nucleotides not matched to a gene: 8.

The rearrangement links TRBV6-1 to TRBJ2-1; 9 bases match TRBD2. With 3 bases clipped from V and 4 bases from J, the junction kept 10 bases outside the gene matches. Germline CDR1 is MNHNS and CDR2 is SASEGT. The CDR3 is made up of 17 amino acids. DNA for the CDR3: TGTGCCAGCAGTGATCCCGCCGGACTAGCGCCTTACAATGAGCAGTTCTTC. Protein product: CASSDPAGLAPYNEQFF.

This clone showed up many times. The J gene is TRBJ2-3, the V gene TRBV6-2 or TRBV6-3; D may be TRBD1 (8 bases). Looked up from germline, CDR1 is MNHEY and CDR2 is SVGEGT. The CDR3 runs 16 residues. Trimming removed 5 bases from V and 2 bases from J, with 17 bases in between. CDR3 bases: TGTGCCAGCAGTGGGACTACAGGGGGGGCCACAGATACGCAGTATTTT. Translation gives CASSGTTGGATDTQYF.

This clone has only a few counts. The gene calls are TRBV2 and TRBJ2-1; 10 positions agree with TRBD1. Germline-derived CDR1 and CDR2 are SNHLY and FYNNEI. The V segment lost 6 bases and the J segment 6 bases; nucleotides outside the gene matches: 8. This CDR3 contains 15 residues. CDR3 DNA: TGTGCCAGCAGCTTAGGACAGGGGGAGGGCAATGAGCAGTTCTTC. Protein product: CASSLGQGEGNEQFF. Together with reference TRBV2 and TRBJ2-1, the CDR3 gives the full variable domain: EPEVTQTPSHQVTQMGQEVILRCVPISNHLYFYWYRQILGQKVEFLVSFYNNEISEKSEIFDDQFSVERPDGSNFTLKIRSTKLEDSAMYFCASSLGQGEGNEQFFGPGTRLTVL.

V is TRBV11-2 and J is TRBJ1-2; D ambiguous. This CDR3 is built from 13 residues. The ends were cut back, 6 bases at V and 1 base at J, with 9 bases in the middle. Germline V CDR1 and CDR2: SGHAT, FQNNGV. Here the CDR3 reads CASSGPLNYGYTF. CDR3 sequence (DNA): TGTGCCAGCAGTGGCCCCCTTAACTATGGCTACACCTTC.

The chain employs TRBV12-5 and TRBJ2-1; maybe TRBD2 (8 bases). Germline V gene sequence: CDR1 LGHNT, CDR2 FRNRAP. CDR3 length: 17 residues. V was shortened by 0 bases and J by 3 bases, with 15 bases between the two germline ends. The CDR3 DNA follows: TGTGCTAGTGGTTTGGTAGCCGGGAGGGGGCTCTACAATGAGCAGTTCTTC. It translates to CASGLVAGRGLYNEQFF.

The CDR3 coding sequence is TGTGCCAGCAGCCAAGATATAGGACAGGCGAACACTGAAGCTTTCTTT. It encodes CASSQDIGQANTEAFF. The rearrangement joins TRBV14 to TRBJ1-1; 7 bases line up with TRBD1. The CDR3 contains 16 residues. Trimming removed 0 bases from V and 1 base from J; junction bases left unmatched: 5. Germline V gives CDR1 SGHDN, CDR2 FVKESK. The full variable domain, with the rest looked up from reference TRBV14 and TRBJ1-1, is EAGVTQFPSHSVIEKGQTVTLRCDPISGHDNLYWYRRVMGKEIKFLLHFVKESKQDESGMPNNRFLAERTGGTYSTLKVQPAELEDSGVYFCASSQDIGQANTEAFFGQGTRLTVV.

The chain combines TRBV19 with TRBJ1-5, with TRBD1 matching over 10 bases. The CDR3 spans 15 residues. The V gene's germline CDR1 is LNHDA and CDR2 SQIVND (reference sequence). After removal of 5 bases from V and 6 bases from J, the junction contained 7 bases not matched to a gene. The CDR3 DNA reads TGTGCCAGTAGTCCGAGGACAGGGGGTTTTCAGCCCCAGCATTTT. Protein sequence: CASSPRTGGFQPQHF.

This sequence joins TRBV12-5 and TRBJ2-1; D might be TRBD2 (6 bases). The CDR3 totals 15 residues. Trimming pared 3 bases from V and 7 bases from J, leaving 16 bases between. Per germline, CDR1 LGHNT and CDR2 FRNRAP. CDR3 sequence reads: CASGFRPGEGNEQFF. CDR3 sequence (DNA): TGTGCTAGTGGTTTCCGACCGGGAGAGGGAAATGAGCAGTTCTTC.

The CDR3: CATSDPRDTGFQTQYF. CDR3 DNA: TGTGCCACCAGTGATCCCCGGGACACAGGGTTTCAGACCCAGTACTTC. V and J are TRBV24-1 and TRBJ2-5; D might be TRBD1 (6 bases). V was trimmed by 3 bases and J by 6 bases, leaving 19 bases between them. Germline V gene lookup returns CDR1 KGHDR and CDR2 SFDVKD. The CDR3 is 16 residues long.

The chain couples TRBV7-2 to TRBJ2-7, with TRBD2 matching 10 bases. V dropped 5 bases and J dropped 6; count of bases not matched to a gene: 16. CDR3 length equals 17 residues. CDR1 and CDR2 (germline): SGHTA, FQGNSA. The CDR3 nucleotides read TGTGCCAGCAGCACAACCCTAAGCGGGAGGGCCGCAGGCGAGCAGTACTTC. Its translation is CASSTTLSGRAAGEQYF.

This clone has just one count. The chain combines TRBV30 with TRBJ2-3; D is perhaps TRBD2 (5 bases). There are 14 residues in the CDR3. V lost 3 bases and J 2 bases, leaving 12 bases between the germline ends. Germline V lookup: CDR1 GTSNPN, CDR2 SVGIG (reference sequence). The CDR3 DNA reads as TGTGCCTGGAGGGCGGGCGGGTACACAGATACGCAGTATTTT. Its translation is CAWRAGGYTDTQYF.

This chain uses TRBV4-3 with TRBJ2-1; no firm D call. CDR3 length equals 16 residues. Trimming removed 4 bases at V and 0 bases at J, with 13 bases between. The germline gives CDR1 LGHNA, CDR2 YSLEER. The chain's CDR3 is CASSRDPGSSYNEQFF. Written as DNA, the CDR3 is TGCGCCAGCAGCCGAGATCCCGGGTCCTCCTACAATGAGCAGTTCTTC.

This chain joins TRBV12-3 or TRBV12-4 and TRBJ1-2; D call uncertain. The CDR3 extends over 12 amino acids. The V end was cut by 7 bases, the J end by 5 bases, with 11 bases between. This CDR3 reads CASTRTDYGYTF. In DNA, the CDR3 is TGTGCCAGCACTCGGACTGATTATGGCTACACCTTC.

This chain uses TRBV19 with TRBJ2-7; D not resolved. The V gene lost 4 bases and the J gene lost 6 bases, with 13 bases spanning the gap. From germline, CDR1 is LNHDA and CDR2 SQIVND (reference sequence). The CDR3 length is 13 residues. In DNA, the CDR3 is TGTGCCAGTAGTACAAGCGTTGGTGGCGAGCAGTACTTC. It yields the protein CASSTSVGGEQYF.

The V and J genes are TRBV5-1 and TRBJ2-2; 8 positions agree with TRBD1. The junction had 14 bases not matched to a gene; V was cut back by 4 bases and J by 0 bases. Germline lookup yields CDR1 SGHRS and CDR2 YFSETQ. This CDR3 has 19 amino acids. The chain's CDR3 is CASSNNNDRGHTNTGELFF. CDR3 DNA sequence: TGCGCCAGCAGCAACAATAACGACAGGGGACATACGAACACCGGGGAGCTGTTTTTT.

This clone was observed a handful of times. V usage is TRBV7-2 and J usage is TRBJ1-1; D not resolved. The germline V gene encodes CDR1 SGHTA and CDR2 FQGNSA. CDR3 length: 14 residues. V shed 5 bases and J shed 0 bases, with 10 bases lying between them. The CDR3 sequence is CASSPGSMNTEAFF. CDR3 sequence (DNA): TGTGCCAGCAGCCCGGGATCCATGAACACTGAAGCTTTCTTT.